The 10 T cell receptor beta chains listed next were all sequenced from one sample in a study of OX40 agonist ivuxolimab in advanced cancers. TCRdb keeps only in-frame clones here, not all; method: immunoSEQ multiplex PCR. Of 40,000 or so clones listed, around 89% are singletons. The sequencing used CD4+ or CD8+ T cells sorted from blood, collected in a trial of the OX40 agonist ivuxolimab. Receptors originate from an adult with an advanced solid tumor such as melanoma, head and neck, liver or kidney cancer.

The CDR3 is CASSSGVQNEQFF. As DNA, the CDR3 is TGTGCCAGCAGCTCGGGAGTTCAGAATGAGCAGTTCTTC. V and J are TRBV7-2 and TRBJ2-1; D perhaps matches TRBD2 (6 bases). Germline V gene sequence: CDR1 SGHTA, CDR2 FQGNSA. The CDR3 is 13 residues long. V gave up 4 bases and J gave up 7 bases, with 11 bases separating them.

The CDR3 sequence is CASSSRTSGSHTDTQYF. The CDR3 DNA reads TGTGCCAGTAGTTCTCGGACTAGCGGGTCGCACACAGATACGCAGTATTTT. V usage is TRBV19 and J usage is TRBJ2-3, with TRBD2 matching 11 bases. This CDR3 has 17 residues. Germline V gene sequence: CDR1 LNHDA, CDR2 SQIVND (reference sequence). Unmatched junction bases numbered 9, after V lost 5 bases and J lost 2 bases.

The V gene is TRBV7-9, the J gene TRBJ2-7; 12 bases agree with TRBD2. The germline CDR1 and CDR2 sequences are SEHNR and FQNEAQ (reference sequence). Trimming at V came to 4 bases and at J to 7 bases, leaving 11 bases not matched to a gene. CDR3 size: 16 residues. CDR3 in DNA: TGTGCCAGCAGCTCGACTAGCGGGGGCCGGCGTTTGGAGCAGTACTTC. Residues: CASSSTSGGRRLEQYF.

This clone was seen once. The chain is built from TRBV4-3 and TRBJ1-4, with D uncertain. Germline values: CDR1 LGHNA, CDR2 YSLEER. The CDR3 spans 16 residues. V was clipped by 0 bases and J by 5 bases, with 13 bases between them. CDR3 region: CASSQDSGHLNEKLFF. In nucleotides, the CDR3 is TGCGCCAGCAGCCAAGATAGCGGGCACCTAAATGAAAAACTGTTTTTT.

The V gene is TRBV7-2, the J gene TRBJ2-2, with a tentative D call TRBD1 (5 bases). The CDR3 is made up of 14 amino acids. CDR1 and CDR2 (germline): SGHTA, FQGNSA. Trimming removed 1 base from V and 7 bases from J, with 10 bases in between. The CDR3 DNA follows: TGTGCCAGCAGCTTAGGAGCCAGGGTCGGGGAGCTGTTTTTT. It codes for CASSLGARVGELFF.

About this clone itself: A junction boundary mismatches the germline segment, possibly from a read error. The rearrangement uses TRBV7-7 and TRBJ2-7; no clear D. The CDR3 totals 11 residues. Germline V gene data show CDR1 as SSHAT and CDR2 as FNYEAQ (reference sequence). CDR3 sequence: CASSRLREQYF. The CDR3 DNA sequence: TGTGCTAGCAGTCGACTGCGCGAGCAGTACTTC.

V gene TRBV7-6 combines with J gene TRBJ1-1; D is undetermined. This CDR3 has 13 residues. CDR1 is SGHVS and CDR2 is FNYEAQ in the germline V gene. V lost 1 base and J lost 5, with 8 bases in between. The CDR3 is CASSLEQTTEAFF. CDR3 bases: TGTGCCAGCAGCTTAGAACAGACAACTGAAGCTTTCTTT.

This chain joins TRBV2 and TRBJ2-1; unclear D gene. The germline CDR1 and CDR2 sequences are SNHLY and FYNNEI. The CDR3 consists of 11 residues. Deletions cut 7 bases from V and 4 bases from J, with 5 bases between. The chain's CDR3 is CASNGYNEQFF. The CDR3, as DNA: TGTGCCAGCAATGGATACAATGAGCAGTTCTTC.

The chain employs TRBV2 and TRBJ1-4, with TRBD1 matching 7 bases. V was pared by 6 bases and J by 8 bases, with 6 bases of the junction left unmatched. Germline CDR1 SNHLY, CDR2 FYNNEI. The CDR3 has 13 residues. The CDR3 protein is CASRRGLGEKLFF. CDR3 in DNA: TGTGCCAGCAGAAGGGGGCTCGGCGAAAAACTGTTTTTT.

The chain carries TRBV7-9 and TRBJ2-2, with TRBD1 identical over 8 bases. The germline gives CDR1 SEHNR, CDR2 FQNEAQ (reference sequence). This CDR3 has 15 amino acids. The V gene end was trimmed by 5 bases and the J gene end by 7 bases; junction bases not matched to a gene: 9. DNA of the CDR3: TGTGCCAGCAGCACCCTCAGGGGGCTCGTCGGGGAGCTGTTTTTT. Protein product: CASSTLRGLVGELFF.